The rows below give T cell receptor beta chains drawn from one sample of a study of siplizumab effects on memory and regulatory T cells. Some clones are missing from TCRdb's copy, which holds only in-frame ones; the method was immunoSEQ multiplex PCR. The sample holds more than 85,000 clones; around 90% are singletons and the top ten take 15%. The sample comprised CD4+ T cells sorted from blood. These receptors were obtained from a human donor in good health. CDR3s leave out the opening cysteine and the closing phenylalanine or tryptophan.

v_gene	j_gene	CDR3aa
TRBV5-4	TRBJ2-2	ASSRTLKGELF
TRBV30	TRBJ2-3	AWSPGLAGADTQY
TRBV10-3	TRBJ2-3	AIREDRVKDTQY
TRBV30	TRBJ2-7	AWSTPGQGGSYEQY
TRBV25-1	TRBJ1-5	ASSEGLGGLGQPQH
TRBV2	TRBJ1-5	ASSESRDQPQH
TRBV5-1	TRBJ2-7	ASRTGRGFYEQY
TRBV19	TRBJ1-2	ATKPDTFDYGYT
TRBV12-5	TRBJ1-3	ASGSDSSGNTIY
TRBV10-3	TRBJ1-1	AISEWGTEAF
TRBV15	TRBJ2-7	ATSRGQGDEQY
TRBV6-5	TRBJ2-2	ASSIGSANTGELF
TRBV7-6	TRBJ2-1	ASSPRASGRASHEQF
TRBV28	TRBJ2-2	ASSLFWGRGTGELF
TRBV5-1	TRBJ2-2	ASSLGTSGNTGELF